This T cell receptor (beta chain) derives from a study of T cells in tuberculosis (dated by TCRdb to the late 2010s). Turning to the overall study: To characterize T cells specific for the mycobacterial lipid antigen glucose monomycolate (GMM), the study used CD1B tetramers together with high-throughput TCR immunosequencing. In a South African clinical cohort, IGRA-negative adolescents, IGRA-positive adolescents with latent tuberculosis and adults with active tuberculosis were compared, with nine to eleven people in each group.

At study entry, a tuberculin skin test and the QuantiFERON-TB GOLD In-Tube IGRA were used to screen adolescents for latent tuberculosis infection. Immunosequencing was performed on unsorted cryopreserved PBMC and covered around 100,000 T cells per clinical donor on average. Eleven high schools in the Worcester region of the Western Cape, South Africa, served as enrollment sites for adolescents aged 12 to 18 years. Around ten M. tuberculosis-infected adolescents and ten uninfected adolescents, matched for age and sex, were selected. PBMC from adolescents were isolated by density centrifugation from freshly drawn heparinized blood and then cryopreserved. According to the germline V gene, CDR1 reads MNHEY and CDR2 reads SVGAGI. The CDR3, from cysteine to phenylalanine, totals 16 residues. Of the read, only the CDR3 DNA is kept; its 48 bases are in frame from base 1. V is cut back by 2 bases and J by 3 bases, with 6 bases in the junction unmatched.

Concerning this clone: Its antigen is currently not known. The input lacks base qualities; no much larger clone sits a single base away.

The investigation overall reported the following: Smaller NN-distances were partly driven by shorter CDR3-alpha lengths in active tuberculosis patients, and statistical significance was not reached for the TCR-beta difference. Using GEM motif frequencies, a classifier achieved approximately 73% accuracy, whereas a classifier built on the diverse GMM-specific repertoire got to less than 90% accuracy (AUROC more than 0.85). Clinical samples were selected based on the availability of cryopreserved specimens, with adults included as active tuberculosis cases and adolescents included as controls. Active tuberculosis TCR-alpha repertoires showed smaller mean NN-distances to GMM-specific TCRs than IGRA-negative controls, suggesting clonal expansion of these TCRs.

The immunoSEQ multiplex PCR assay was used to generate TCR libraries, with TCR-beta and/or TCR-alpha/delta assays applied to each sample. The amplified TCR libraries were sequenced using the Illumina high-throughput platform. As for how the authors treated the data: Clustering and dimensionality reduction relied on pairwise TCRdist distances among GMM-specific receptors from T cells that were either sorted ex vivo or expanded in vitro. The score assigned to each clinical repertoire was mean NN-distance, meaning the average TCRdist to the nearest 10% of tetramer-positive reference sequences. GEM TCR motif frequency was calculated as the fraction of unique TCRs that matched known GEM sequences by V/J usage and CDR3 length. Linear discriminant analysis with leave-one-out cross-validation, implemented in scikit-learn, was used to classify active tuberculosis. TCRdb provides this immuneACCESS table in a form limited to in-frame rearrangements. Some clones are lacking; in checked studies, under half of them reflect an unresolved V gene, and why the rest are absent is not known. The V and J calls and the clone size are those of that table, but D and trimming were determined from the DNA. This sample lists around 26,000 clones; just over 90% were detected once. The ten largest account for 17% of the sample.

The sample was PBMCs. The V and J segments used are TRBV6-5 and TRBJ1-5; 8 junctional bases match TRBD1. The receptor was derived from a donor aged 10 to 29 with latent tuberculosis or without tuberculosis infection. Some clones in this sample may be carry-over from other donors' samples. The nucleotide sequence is TGTGCCAGCAGTTACGTAGGACAGGGCTTCAATCAGCCCCAGCATTTT. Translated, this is CASSYVGQGFNQPQHF.